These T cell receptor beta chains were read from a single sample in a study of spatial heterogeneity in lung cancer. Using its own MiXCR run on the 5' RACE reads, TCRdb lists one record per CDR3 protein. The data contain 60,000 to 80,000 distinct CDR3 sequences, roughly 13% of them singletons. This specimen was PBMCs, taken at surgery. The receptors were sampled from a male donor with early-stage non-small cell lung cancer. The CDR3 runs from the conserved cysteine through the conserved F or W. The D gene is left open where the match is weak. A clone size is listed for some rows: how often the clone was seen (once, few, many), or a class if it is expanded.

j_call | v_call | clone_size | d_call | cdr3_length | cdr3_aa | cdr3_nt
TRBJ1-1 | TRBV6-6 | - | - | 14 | CASGGQSRVTEAFF | TGTGCCAGCGGAGGACAATCAAGGGTCACTGAAGCTTTCTTT
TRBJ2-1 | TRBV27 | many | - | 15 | CASRPTAGTYNEQFF | TGTGCCAGCAGGCCTACCGCGGGCACCTACAATGAGCAGTTCTTC
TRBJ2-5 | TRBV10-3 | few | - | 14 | CAISGGTPEETQYF | TGTGCCATCAGTGGTGGGACGCCCGAAGAGACCCAGTACTTC
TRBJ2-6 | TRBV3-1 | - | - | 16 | CASSHLKSSGANVLTF | TGTGCCAGCAGCCACCTTAAGTCCTCTGGGGCCAACGTCCTGACTTTC
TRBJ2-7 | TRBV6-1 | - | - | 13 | CASARLGREEQYF | TGTGCCAGCGCTCGATTGGGACGGGAAGAGCAATACTTC
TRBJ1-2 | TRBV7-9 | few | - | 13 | CASTREGNYGYTF | TGTGCCAGCACAAGGGAAGGAAACTATGGCTACACCTTC
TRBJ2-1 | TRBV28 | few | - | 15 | CASSQTGTTNYEQFF | TGTGCCAGCAGTCAGACCGGGACAACGAACTATGAGCAGTTCTTC
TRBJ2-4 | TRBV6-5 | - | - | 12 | CAAGGPPSVQYF | TGTGCCGCAGGAGGGCCGCCTTCAGTTCAGTACTTC
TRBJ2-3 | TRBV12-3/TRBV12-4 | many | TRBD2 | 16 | CASTLMTSGTTDTQYF | TGTGCCAGCACCCTAATGACTAGCGGGACAACAGATACGCAGTATTTT
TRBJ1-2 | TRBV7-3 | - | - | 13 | CASSVNMGLSPFF | TGTGCCAGCAGCGTTAACATGGGCCTGAGCCCCTTCTTC
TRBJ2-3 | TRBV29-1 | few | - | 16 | CSVEARMGTSTDTQYF | TGCAGCGTTGAAGCCCGAATGGGGACCAGCACAGATACGCAGTATTTT
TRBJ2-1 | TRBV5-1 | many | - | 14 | CASSPPSSYNEQFF | TGCGCCAGCAGTCCCCCAAGCTCCTACAATGAGCAGTTCTTC
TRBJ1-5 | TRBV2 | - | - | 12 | CASSGFPGPQHF | TGTGCCAGCAGTGGATTCCCGGGGCCCCAGCATTTT
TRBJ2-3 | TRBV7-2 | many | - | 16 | CASSAGRPFFTDTQYF | TGTGCCAGCAGCGCGGGGCGACCTTTCTTCACAGATACGCAGTATTTT
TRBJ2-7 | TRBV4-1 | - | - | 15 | CASSQAPSGAYEQYF | TGCGCCAGCAGCCAAGCCCCCTCAGGAGCCTACGAGCAGTACTTC
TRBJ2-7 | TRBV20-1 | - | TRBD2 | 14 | CSAREELAIHEQYF | TGCAGTGCTAGAGAAGAACTAGCGATCCACGAGCAGTACTTC
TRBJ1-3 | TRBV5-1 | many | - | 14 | CASSSRQGGTTIYF | TGCGCCAGCAGCTCCCGCCAGGGAGGTACCACCATATATTTT
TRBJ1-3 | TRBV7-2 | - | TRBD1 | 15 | CASSLQGLKPTGIYF | TGTGCCAGCAGCCTACAGGGGCTGAAACCGACGGGCATATATTTT
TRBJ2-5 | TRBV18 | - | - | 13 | CASRRGPEETQYF | TGTGCCAGCCGGAGAGGGCCGGAGGAGACCCAGTACTTC
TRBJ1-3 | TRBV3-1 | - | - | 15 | CASSQDRGSGNTIYF | TGTGCCAGCAGCCAAGATCGGGGCTCTGGAAACACCATATATTTT
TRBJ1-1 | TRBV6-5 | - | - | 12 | CASSYNGDEAFF | TGTGCCAGCAGTTACAATGGGGATGAAGCTTTCTTT
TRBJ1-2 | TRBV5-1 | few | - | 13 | CASSLEGSGGYTF | TGCGCCAGCAGCTTGGAAGGGAGTGGCGGCTACACCTTC
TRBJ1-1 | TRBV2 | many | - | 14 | CASNRDGAGTEAFF | TGTGCCAGCAACCGTGACGGGGCGGGCACTGAAGCTTTCTTT
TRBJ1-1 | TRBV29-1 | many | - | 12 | CSVLLRDTEAFF | TGCAGCGTTCTACTTCGCGACACTGAAGCTTTCTTT
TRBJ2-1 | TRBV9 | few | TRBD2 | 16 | CASSPGTTEPPREQFF | TGTGCCAGCAGCCCCGGGACTACAGAACCGCCGAGAGAGCAGTTCTTC
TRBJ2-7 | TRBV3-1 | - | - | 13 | CASSQDIPSEQYF | TGTGCCAGCAGCCAAGATATCCCATCCGAGCAGTACTTC
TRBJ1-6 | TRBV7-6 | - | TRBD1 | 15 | CASSRRQGGNSPLHF | TGTGCCAGCAGCCGAAGACAGGGTGGTAATTCACCCCTCCACTTT
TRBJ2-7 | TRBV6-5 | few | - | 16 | CASSPIITPSPNEQYF | TGTGCCAGCAGTCCGATCATTACACCATCTCCTAACGAGCAGTACTTC
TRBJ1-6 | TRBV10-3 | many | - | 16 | CAISELGPINNSPLHF | TGTGCCATCAGTGAGCTAGGACCGATTAACAATTCACCCCTCCACTTT
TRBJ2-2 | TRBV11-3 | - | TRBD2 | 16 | CASTLLGGSYTGELFF | TGTGCCAGCACCCTCCTGGGGGGGTCGTACACCGGGGAGCTGTTTTTT
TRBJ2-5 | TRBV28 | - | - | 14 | CASGETRVDKTQYF | TGTGCCAGCGGGGAGACAAGGGTTGACAAGACCCAGTACTTC
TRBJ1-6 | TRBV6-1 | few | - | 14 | CASRTGPFDSPLHF | TGTGCCAGCAGAACGGGGCCGTTTGATTCACCCCTCCACTTT
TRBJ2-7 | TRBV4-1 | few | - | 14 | CASSQDLSRSEQYF | TGCGCCAGCAGCCAAGATTTGTCACGGAGCGAGCAGTACTTC
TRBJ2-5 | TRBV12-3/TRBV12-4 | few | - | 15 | CASTDLLGGPETQYF | TGTGCCAGCACCGATTTATTAGGAGGGCCAGAGACCCAGTACTTC
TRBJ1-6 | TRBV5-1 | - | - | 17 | CASSLEGRGGQSSPLHF | TGCGCCAGCAGCTTGGAGGGCAGGGGAGGACAGAGTTCACCCCTCCACTTT
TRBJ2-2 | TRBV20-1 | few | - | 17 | CSARDILTQGDTGELFF | TGCAGTGCTAGAGATATCTTAACCCAGGGTGACACCGGGGAGCTGTTTTTT
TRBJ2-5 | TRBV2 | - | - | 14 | CASSEGRNQETQYF | TGTGCCAGCAGTGAAGGCAGGAACCAAGAGACCCAGTACTTC
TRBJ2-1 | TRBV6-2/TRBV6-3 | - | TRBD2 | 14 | CASRTTSGSVEQFF | TGTGCCAGCAGAACGACTAGCGGGAGTGTTGAGCAGTTCTTC
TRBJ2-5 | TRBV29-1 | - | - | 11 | CSVAAQETQYF | TGCAGCGTTGCTGCCCAAGAGACCCAGTACTTC
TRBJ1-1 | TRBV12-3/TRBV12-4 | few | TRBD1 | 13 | CASSPGQGTEAFF | TGTGCCAGCAGTCCGGGACAGGGAACTGAAGCTTTCTTT
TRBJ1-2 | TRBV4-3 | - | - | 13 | CASSQGQNYGYTF | TGCGCCAGCAGCCAAGGACAGAACTATGGCTACACCTTC
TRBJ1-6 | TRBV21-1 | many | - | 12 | CASSKKERTLHF | TGTGCCAGCAGCAAAAAGGAGAGGACCCTCCACTTT
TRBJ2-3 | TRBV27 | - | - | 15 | CASSFRGPSTDTQYF | TGTGCCAGCAGTTTCAGGGGACCTAGCACAGATACGCAGTATTTT
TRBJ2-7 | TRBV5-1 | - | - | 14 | CASSLDGGAYEQYF | TGCGCCAGCAGCTTGGACGGTGGGGCCTACGAGCAGTACTTC
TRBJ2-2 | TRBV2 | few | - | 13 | CASTPENTGELFF | TGTGCCAGCACGCCGGAAAACACCGGGGAGCTGTTTTTT
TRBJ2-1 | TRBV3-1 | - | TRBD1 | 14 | CVSSPRQGASEQFF | TGTGTCAGCAGCCCTCGACAGGGGGCAAGTGAGCAGTTCTTC
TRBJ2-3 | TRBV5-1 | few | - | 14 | CASSFGGFTDTQYF | TGCGCCAGCAGCTTCGGGGGATTCACAGATACGCAGTATTTT
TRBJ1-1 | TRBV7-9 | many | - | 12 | CASSLGVGGAFF | TGTGCCAGCAGCTTGGGCGTAGGGGGAGCTTTCTTT
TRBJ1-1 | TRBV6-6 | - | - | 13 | CASSYTGGTEAFF | TGTGCCAGCAGTTACACGGGAGGCACTGAAGCTTTCTTT
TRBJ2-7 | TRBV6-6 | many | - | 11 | CASSWSYEQYF | TGTGCCAGCAGTTGGTCCTACGAGCAGTACTTC
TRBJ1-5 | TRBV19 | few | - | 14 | CASRRARGRQPQHF | TGTGCCAGTCGCCGGGCCAGGGGTCGCCAGCCCCAGCATTTT
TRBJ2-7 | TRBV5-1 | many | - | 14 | CASSSQGTAGEQYF | TGCGCCAGCAGCTCCCAGGGGACAGCGGGCGAGCAGTACTTC
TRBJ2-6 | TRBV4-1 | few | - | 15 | CASSPFPAGANVLTF | TGCGCCAGCAGCCCCTTTCCGGCTGGGGCCAACGTCCTGACTTTC
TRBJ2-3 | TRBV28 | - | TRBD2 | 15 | CASSLAGGPTDTQYF | TGTGCCAGCAGTTTAGCGGGAGGGCCTACAGATACGCAGTATTTT